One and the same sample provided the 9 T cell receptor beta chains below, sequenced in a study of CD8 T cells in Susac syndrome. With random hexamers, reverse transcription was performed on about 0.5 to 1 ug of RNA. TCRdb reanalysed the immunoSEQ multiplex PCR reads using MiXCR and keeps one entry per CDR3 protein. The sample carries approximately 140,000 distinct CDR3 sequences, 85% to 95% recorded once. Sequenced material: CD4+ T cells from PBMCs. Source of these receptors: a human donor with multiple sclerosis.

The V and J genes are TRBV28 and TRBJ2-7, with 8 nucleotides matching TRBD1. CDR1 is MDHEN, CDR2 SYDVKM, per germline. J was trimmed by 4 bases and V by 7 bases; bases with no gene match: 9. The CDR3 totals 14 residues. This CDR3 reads CASTPPRQGYEQYF. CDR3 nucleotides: TGTGCCAGCACCCCACCGCGACAGGGGTACGAGCAGTACTTC.

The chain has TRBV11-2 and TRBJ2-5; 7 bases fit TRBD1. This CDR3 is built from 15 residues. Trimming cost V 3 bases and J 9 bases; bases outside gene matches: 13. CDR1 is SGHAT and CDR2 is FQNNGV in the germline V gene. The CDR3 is CASSFEPSGGRAQYF. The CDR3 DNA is TGTGCCAGCAGCTTCGAACCTTCAGGGGGACGGGCCCAGTACTTC.

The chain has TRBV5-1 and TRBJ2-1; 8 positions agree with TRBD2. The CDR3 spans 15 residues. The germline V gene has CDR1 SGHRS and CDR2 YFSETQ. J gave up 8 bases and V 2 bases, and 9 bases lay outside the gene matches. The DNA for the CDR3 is TGCGCCAGCAGCTTTGGGACTAGGAGACAAGATGAGCAGTTCTTC. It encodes CASSFGTRRQDEQFF.

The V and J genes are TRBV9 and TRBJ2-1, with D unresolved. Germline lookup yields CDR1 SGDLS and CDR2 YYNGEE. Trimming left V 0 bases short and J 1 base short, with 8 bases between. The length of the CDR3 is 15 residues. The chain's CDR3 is CASSVELLSYNEQFF. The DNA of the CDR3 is TGTGCCAGCAGCGTAGAGCTTTTATCCTACAATGAGCAGTTCTTC.

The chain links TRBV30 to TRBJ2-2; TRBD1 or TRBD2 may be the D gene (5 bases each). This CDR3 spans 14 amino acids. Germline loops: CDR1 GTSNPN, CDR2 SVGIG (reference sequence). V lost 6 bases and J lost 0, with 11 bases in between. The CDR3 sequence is CACPLGANTGELFF. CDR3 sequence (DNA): TGTGCCTGCCCTTTGGGGGCGAACACCGGGGAGCTGTTTTTT.

CDR3 coding DNA: TGTGCCAGCAGTCGAGACCCCCAAGAGACCCAGTACTTC. Its protein product is CASSRDPQETQYF. The V call is TRBV2, the J call TRBJ2-5; unclear D gene. Trimming cost V 5 bases and J 1 base, with 8 bases left between them. The CDR3 extends over 13 amino acids. The germline CDR1 and CDR2 sequences are SNHLY and FYNNEI.

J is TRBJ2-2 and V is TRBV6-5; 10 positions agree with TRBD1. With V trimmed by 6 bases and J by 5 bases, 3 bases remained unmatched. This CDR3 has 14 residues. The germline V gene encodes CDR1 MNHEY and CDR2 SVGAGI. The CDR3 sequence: CASSEDRGTGELFF. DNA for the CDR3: TGTGCCAGCAGCGAGGACAGGGGGACCGGGGAGCTGTTTTTT.

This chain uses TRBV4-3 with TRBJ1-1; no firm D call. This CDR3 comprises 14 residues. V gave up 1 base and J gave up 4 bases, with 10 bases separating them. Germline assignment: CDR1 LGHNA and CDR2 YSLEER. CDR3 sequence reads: CASSQVAGGTEAFF. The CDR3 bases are TGCGCCAGCAGCCAAGTGGCCGGAGGCACTGAAGCTTTCTTT.

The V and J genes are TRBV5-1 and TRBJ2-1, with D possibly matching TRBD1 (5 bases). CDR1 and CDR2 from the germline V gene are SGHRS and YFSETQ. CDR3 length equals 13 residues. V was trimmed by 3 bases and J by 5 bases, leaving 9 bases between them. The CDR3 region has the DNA TGCGCCAGCAGCTCACGGACAAACAATGAGCAGTTCTTC. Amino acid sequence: CASSSRTNNEQFF.